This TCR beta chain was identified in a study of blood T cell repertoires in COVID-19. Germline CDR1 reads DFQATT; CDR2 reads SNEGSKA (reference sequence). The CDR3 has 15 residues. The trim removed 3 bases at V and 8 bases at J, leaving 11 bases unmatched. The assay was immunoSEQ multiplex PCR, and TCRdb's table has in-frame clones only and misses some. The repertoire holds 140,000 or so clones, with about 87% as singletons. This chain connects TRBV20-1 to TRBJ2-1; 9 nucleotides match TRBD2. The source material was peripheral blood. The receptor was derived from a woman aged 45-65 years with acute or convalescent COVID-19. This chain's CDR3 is CSASAAGGPRDEQFF. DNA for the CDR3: TGCAGTGCTAGTGCTGCGGGAGGGCCCAGGGATGAGCAGTTCTTC.